The clone carrying this T cell receptor beta chain was recorded only once. Its antigen is still unknown. The conserved phenylalanine or tryptophan is not found at the CDR3 terminus, so this likely reflects a read error. The data derive from a study of tumor-infiltrating lymphocytes in primary liver carcinoma. Study at large: Each sample had roughly 3.5 to 8 million productive TCRbeta reads regardless of tissue type.

Trimming shortened V by 5 bases and J by 6 bases, and 12 bases separated the two germline ends. Germline lookup yields CDR1 SGHAT and CDR2 FQNNGV. The CDR3 consists of 13 residues. A constant-region primer primed TCR beta cDNA synthesis from 400 to 550 ng of total RNA. Three nested multiplex PCR rounds, a slightly modified ARM-PCR method, built the TCR beta libraries. Amplification in the first two PCR rounds was performed using TRBV1-TRBV30 forward primers and a C-beta reverse primer for roughly 9 cycles each. Using its own MiXCR run on the multiplex PCR reads, TCRdb lists one record per CDR3 protein. The table shows tens of thousands of distinct CDR3 sequences, with roughly 79% occurring only once. Findings of the study overall: Tumor tissue displayed a significantly greater top-250-clone fraction than blood (p = 0.039).

Unsorted bulk tissue (roughly 19-31 mg) underwent RNA and DNA co-extraction. Every tumor specimen contained over 80% viable tumor cells. The sequencing sample was made of liver tumor tissue from sampling region 4. This sample's subset: tumor region T4, right-lateral pole. This sequence was found in a woman under 40 with primary liver carcinoma and hepatitis B virus infection. This rearrangement joins TRBV11-2 to TRBJ2-3; the D is unclear. The CDR3 spells CASSLQWDDTQYI. CDR3 sequence (DNA): TGTGCCAGCAGCCTACAGTGGGATGATACGCAGTATATT.